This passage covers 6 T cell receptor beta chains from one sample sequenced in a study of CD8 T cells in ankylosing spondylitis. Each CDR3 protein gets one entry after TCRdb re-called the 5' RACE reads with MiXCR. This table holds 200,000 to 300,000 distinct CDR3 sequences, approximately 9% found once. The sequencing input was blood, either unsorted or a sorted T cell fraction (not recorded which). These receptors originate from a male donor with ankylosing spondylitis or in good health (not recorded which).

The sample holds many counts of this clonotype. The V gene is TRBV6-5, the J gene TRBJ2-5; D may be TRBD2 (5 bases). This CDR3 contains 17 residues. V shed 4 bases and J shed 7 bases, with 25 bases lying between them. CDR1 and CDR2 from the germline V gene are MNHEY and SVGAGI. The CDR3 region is CASSSPPWRKELGTQYF. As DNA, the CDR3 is TGTGCCAGCAGTTCCCCCCCGTGGCGGAAAGAACTAGGGACCCAGTACTTC.

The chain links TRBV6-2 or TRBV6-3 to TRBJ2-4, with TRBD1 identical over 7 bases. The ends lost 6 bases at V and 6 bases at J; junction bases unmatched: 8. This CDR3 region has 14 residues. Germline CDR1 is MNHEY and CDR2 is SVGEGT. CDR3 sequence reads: CASSVPGQTNIQYF. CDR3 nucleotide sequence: TGTGCCAGCAGCGTCCCGGGACAGACAAACATTCAGTACTTC.

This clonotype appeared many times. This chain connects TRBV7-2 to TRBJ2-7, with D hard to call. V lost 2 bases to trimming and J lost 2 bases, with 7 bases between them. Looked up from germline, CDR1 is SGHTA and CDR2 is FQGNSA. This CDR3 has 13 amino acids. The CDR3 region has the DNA TGTGCCAGCAGCTTAATTGAGCCCTACGAGCAGTACTTC. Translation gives CASSLIEPYEQYF.

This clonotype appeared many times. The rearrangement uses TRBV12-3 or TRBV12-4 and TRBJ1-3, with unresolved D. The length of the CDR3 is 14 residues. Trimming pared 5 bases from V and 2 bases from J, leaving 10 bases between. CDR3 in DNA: TGTGCCAGCAGTCCACAGCTAGCTGGAAACACCATATATTTT. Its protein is CASSPQLAGNTIYF.

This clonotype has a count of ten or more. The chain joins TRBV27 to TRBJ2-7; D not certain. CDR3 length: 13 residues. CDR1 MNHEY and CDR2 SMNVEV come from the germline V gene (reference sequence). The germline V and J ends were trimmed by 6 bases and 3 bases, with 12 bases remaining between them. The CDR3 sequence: CASRFTGDYEQYF. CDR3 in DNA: TGTGCCAGCAGGTTTACTGGGGACTACGAGCAGTACTTC.

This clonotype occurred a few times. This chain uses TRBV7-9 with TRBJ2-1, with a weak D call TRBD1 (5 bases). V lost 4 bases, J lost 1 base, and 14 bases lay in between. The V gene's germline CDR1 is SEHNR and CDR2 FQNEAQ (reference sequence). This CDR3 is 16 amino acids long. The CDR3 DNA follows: TGTGCCAGCAGCTCAGGACACTTGACGTCCTACAATGAGCAGTTCTTC. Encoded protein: CASSSGHLTSYNEQFF.